This T cell receptor (beta chain) appears in the sequencing data of a study of shared clonotypes between healthy human individuals. It was on ten immunoSEQ deep assay plates that unsorted PBMC DNA was sequenced. Sequencing used immunoSEQ multiplex PCR; TCRdb keeps in-frame clones, though not all of them. Here the sample spans about 480,000 clones, 75% to 85% being singletons. The CDR3 extends over 13 amino acids. Trimming pared 5 bases from V and 8 bases from J, leaving 15 bases between. CDR1 is KGHSH and CDR2 is LQKENI in the germline V gene. Sequencing was carried out using PBMCs. The J gene is TRBJ1-1, the V gene TRBV18; TRBD1 might be the D (5 bases). The clonotype originates from a woman in her 40s in good health. Some clones in this sample may be carry-over from other donors' samples. As DNA, the CDR3 is TGTGCCAGCTCAGATGGGAACAGGAGGGAAGCTTTCTTT. Protein product: CASSDGNRREAFF.